This entry is about one T cell receptor (beta chain). The antigen remains undetermined. The CDR3 contains 15 residues. The junction had 4 bases not matched to a gene; V was cut back by 7 bases and J by 4 bases. From germline, CDR1 is LNHDA and CDR2 SQIVND (reference sequence). The stimulus was lysate of CMV-infected fibroblasts, approximately 9.6 ug/mL. CD40L/CD69 double-negative CD45RO-high memory CD4+ T cells were collected. Stimulated PBMCs had first been depleted of CD8+ T cells. Anti-CD28/CD49d costimulation, CD40-blocking antibody and enfuvirtide were given to CD8-depleted PBMCs for approximately 18 hours. This specimen belongs to a study of persistence of HIV-infected CD4 T cells. Study-level points and caveats: Antigen-responding cells were enriched for degenerate expanded CDR3beta sequences.

The libraries were made with immunoSEQ version 4 in survey mode. Genomic DNA was diluted to roughly 9.4 ng/uL, up to roughly 1 ug per sample. Some clones are missing from TCRdb's copy, which holds only in-frame ones; the method was immunoSEQ multiplex PCR. The sample includes about 37,000 clones, more than 70% of them seen just once. The J gene is TRBJ2-2, the V gene TRBV19; 12 positions agree with TRBD2. This clonotype was obtained from an adult man with HIV who was CMV-seropositive. The specimen was CD4+ T cells sorted from PBMCs after approximately 20-hour stimulation, collected from a patient who received antiretroviral therapy. For the CDR3, the DNA is TGTGCCAGTAAAGGACTAGCGGGGTTCACCGGGGAGCTGTTTTTT. Translated, it gives CASKGLAGFTGELFF. The whole variable domain, filled in from reference TRBV19 and TRBJ2-2, reads DGGITQSPKYLFRKEGQNVTLSCEQNLNHDAMYWYRQDPGQGLRLIYYSQIVNDFQKGDIAEGYSVSREKKESFPLTVTSAQKNPTAFYLCASKGLAGFTGELFFGEGSRLTVL.